The clone carrying this TCR beta chain came up many times. The entry originates in a study of human T cells and chemical hapten exposure. Background on the study: There were per-sample TCR yield variations, arising mainly from small pooled library volume differences.

MiXCR, run by TCRdb on the RACE reads, gives a single entry per CDR3 protein. The profile shows roughly 49,000 distinct CDR3 sequences, about 3.9% of them singletons. Germline lookup yields CDR1 KGHDR and CDR2 SFDVKD. J lost 4 bases, V lost 6 bases, and 1 base had no gene match. There are 12 residues in the CDR3. The sample's time point: healthy volunteer bleed at 2 weeks. From whole blood left unfractionated, total RNA was extracted. The source is a female donor in good health. Some clones in this sample may be carry-over from other donors' samples. V gene TRBV24-1 combines with J gene TRBJ2-5; TRBD2 aligns across 7 bases. Sequenced: whole blood. The CDR3 DNA reads as TGTGCCACCAGTACGGGGGGAGAGACCCAGTACTTC. Its protein is CATSTGGETQYF.